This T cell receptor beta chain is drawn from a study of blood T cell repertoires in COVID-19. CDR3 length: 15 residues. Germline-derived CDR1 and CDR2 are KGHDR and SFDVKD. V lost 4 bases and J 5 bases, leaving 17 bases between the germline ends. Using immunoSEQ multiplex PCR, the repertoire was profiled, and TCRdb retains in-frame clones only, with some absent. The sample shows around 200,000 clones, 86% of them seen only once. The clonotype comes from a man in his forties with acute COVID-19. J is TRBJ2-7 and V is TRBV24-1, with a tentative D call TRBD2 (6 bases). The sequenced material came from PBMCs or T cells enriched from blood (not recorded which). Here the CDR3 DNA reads TGTGCCACCAGTGAATCTGAAAGCGGGTTTCACGAGCAGTACTTC. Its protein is CATSESESGFHEQYF.